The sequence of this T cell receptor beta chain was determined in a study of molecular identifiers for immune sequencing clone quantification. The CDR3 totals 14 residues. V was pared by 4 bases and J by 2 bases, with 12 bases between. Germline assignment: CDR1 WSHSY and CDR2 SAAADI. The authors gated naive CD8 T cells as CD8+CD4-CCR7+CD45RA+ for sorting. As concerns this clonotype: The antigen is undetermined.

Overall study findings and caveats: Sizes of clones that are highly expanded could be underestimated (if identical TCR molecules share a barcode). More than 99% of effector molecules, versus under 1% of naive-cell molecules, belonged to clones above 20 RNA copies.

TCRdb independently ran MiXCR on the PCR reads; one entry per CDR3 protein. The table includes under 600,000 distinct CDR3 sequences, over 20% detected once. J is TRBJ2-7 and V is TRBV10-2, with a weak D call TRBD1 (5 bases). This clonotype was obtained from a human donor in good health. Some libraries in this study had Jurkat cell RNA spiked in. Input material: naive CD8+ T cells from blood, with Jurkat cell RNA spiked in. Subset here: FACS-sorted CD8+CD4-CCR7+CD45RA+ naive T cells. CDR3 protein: CASSGTLAPYEQYF. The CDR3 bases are TGCGCCAGCAGTGGGACACTGGCCCCCTACGAGCAGTACTTC.